These T cell receptor beta chains were read from a single sample in a study of shared clonotypes between healthy human individuals. The protocol was immunoSEQ multiplex PCR, while the TCRdb copy is restricted to in-frame clones and leaves out a portion. Seen here are around 2,000,000 clones, roughly 94% observed once, and the top ten hold about 1.1%. Sequencing was carried out using naive CD8+ T cells sorted from blood. Source of these receptors: a man in his late teens or twenties in good health. The CDR3 runs from the conserved cysteine through the conserved F or W. A D gene is named only where the DNA matches it firmly. Not every row has a clone size; where given, it reads once, few, many or a size class.

CDR3 protein	CDR3 DNA	clone size	J gene	D gene	V gene
CASSNGLAGGTGELFF	TGTGCCAGCAGCAACGGACTAGCGGGAGGAACCGGGGAGCTGTTTTTT	-	TRBJ2-2	TRBD2	TRBV5-6
CASSWDRLGAGANVLTF	TGTGCCAGCAGTTGGGACAGGCTAGGGGCTGGGGCCAACGTCCTGACTTTC	-	TRBJ2-6	TRBD1	TRBV28
CTWYRFGTGRETQYF	TGTACCTGGTACAGATTCGGGACAGGGCGAGAGACCCAGTACTTC	-	TRBJ2-5	TRBD1	TRBV30
CASSLSPGRGHEQYF	TGTGCCAGCAGTTTATCGCCTGGGCGGGGCCACGAGCAGTACTTC	once	TRBJ2-7	-	TRBV27
CASSLGGDRSPNGYTF	TGTGCCAGCAGCTTAGGGGGAGACAGGTCCCCGAATGGCTACACCTTC	-	TRBJ1-2	-	TRBV13
CASSSNQPQHF	TGCGCCAGCAGCTCCAATCAGCCCCAGCATTTT	-	TRBJ1-5	-	TRBV23-1
CASSSGPPNTEAFF	TGTGCCAGCAGTTCAGGGCCTCCGAACACTGAAGCTTTCTTT	once	TRBJ1-1	-	TRBV6-5
CASSLPEGGPTGELFF	TGTGCCAGCAGCTTACCGGAGGGAGGGCCCACCGGGGAGCTGTTTTTT	-	TRBJ2-2	TRBD2	TRBV7-2
CASSLGLGRFYEQYF	TGTGCCAGCAGTTTAGGCCTGGGCAGGTTTTACGAGCAGTACTTC	-	TRBJ2-7	-	TRBV27
CASSLGLGAPAYNEQFF	TGTGCCAGCAGCTTAGGATTGGGCGCCCCAGCCTACAATGAGCAGTTCTTC	-	TRBJ2-1	-	TRBV7-8
CASSEGQLKLFF	TGTGCCAGCAGCGAGGGACAGTTGAAACTGTTTTTT	-	TRBJ1-4	TRBD1	TRBV7-8
CAWSVSGTAGELFF	TGTGCCTGGAGTGTATCCGGGACCGCCGGGGAGCTGTTTTTT	-	TRBJ2-2	-	TRBV30
CASSLVSGPYEQYF	TGTGCCAGCAGCCTCGTTAGCGGACCCTACGAGCAGTACTTC	-	TRBJ2-7	-	TRBV7-8
CASSEWAQGMNTEAFF	TGTGCCAGCAGTGAATGGGCCCAGGGGATGAACACTGAAGCTTTCTTT	-	TRBJ1-1	-	TRBV2
CASSLIGGTDTYEQYF	TGCGCCAGCAGCCTAATCGGGGGAACAGATACCTACGAGCAGTACTTC	-	TRBJ2-7	-	TRBV4-1
CASSLFRGSDEQYF	TGTGCCAGCAGTTTATTCAGGGGGTCGGACGAGCAGTACTTC	-	TRBJ2-7	TRBD1	TRBV28
CSVEGQGTYGYTF	TGCAGCGTTGAAGGACAGGGGACCTATGGCTACACCTTC	-	TRBJ1-2	TRBD1	TRBV29-1
CASSVYRGGTEAFF	TGTGCCAGCAGCGTATACAGGGGTGGAACTGAAGCTTTCTTT	-	TRBJ1-1	TRBD1	TRBV11-2
CASSLAPGGTNEKLFF	TGTGCCAGCAGCTTAGCCCCAGGGGGTACTAATGAAAAACTGTTTTTT	-	TRBJ1-4	TRBD1	TRBV7-9
CALGRLGDEQFF	TGTGCCCTGGGGCGACTAGGGGATGAGCAGTTCTTC	-	TRBJ2-1	-	TRBV10-3
CAWSDTSRAYEQYF	TGTGCCTGGAGTGACACATCTAGAGCCTACGAGCAGTACTTC	-	TRBJ2-7	-	TRBV30
CASSAASGANVLTF	TGTGCCAGCAGCGCCGCTTCTGGGGCCAACGTCCTGACTTTC	-	TRBJ2-6	-	TRBV7-9
CASSFETSGASYEQYF	TGTGCCAGCAGCTTCGAGACTAGCGGGGCTTCCTACGAGCAGTACTTC	-	TRBJ2-7	TRBD2	TRBV7-9
CASSEGLMYEQYF	TGTGCCAGCAGTGAAGGCTTAATGTACGAGCAGTACTTC	once	TRBJ2-7	-	TRBV6-1
CASSVVGNPTSPDTQYF	TGTGCCAGCAGCGTAGTGGGGAACCCTACTTCCCCAGATACGCAGTATTTT	-	TRBJ2-3	-	TRBV9
CASSEWGRQGFTYEQYF	TGTGCCAGCAGTGAATGGGGACGACAGGGTTTCACCTACGAGCAGTACTTC	-	TRBJ2-7	TRBD1	TRBV6-1
CASSLADRNEQYF	TGTGCCAGCAGCTTAGCGGACAGGAACGAGCAGTACTTC	once	TRBJ2-7	TRBD1	TRBV7-9
CASSVEAGGNTDTQYF	TGTGCCAGCAGCGTTGAAGCGGGGGGGAACACAGATACGCAGTATTTT	-	TRBJ2-3	TRBD2	TRBV9
CASSPNPYEQYF	TGTGCCAGCAGTCCTAATCCCTACGAGCAGTACTTC	-	TRBJ2-7	-	TRBV27
CASSAGSGELFF	TGTGCCAGCAGCGCGGGCTCCGGGGAGCTGTTTTTT	once	TRBJ2-2	-	TRBV5-4
CASSPYDLVATGELFF	TGTGCCAGCTCACCCTACGATTTGGTTGCCACCGGGGAGCTGTTTTTT	-	TRBJ2-2	-	TRBV18
CSVEGGPNYGYTF	TGCAGCGTTGAAGGCGGCCCTAACTATGGCTACACCTTC	-	TRBJ1-2	-	TRBV29-1
CASRTLDGAEAFF	TGTGCCAGCAGGACGCTTGACGGGGCTGAAGCTTTCTTT	-	TRBJ1-1	-	TRBV6-5
CASSYPDRLKQYF	TGTGCCAGCAGTTACCCGGACAGGTTGAAGCAGTACTTC	-	TRBJ2-7	TRBD1	TRBV6-5
CASSTGSSYNEQFF	TGTGCCAGCAGCACAGGGAGCTCCTACAATGAGCAGTTCTTC	-	TRBJ2-1	-	TRBV7-2
CASSFDVVSSYNSPLHF	TGTGCCAGCAGCTTCGATGTTGTGAGCTCCTATAATTCACCCCTCCACTTT	-	TRBJ1-6	-	TRBV5-5
CASSSVPGTEAFF	TGTGCCAGCAGCTCAGTTCCAGGCACTGAAGCTTTCTTT	-	TRBJ1-1	-	TRBV6-5
CAINPGQGGGQPWEQYF	TGTGCCATCAACCCGGGACAGGGAGGAGGGCAGCCGTGGGAGCAGTACTTC	-	TRBJ2-7	TRBD1	TRBV10-3
CAWSVSSQETQYF	TGTGCCTGGAGTGTATCCAGCCAAGAGACCCAGTACTTC	-	TRBJ2-5	-	TRBV30
CASRPRQGSRSPLHF	TGTGCCAGCAGACCGAGACAGGGGTCTCGGTCACCCCTCCACTTT	-	TRBJ1-6	TRBD1	TRBV28
CASKARLTGELFF	TGTGCCAGTAAGGCCAGGCTTACCGGGGAGCTGTTTTTT	once	TRBJ2-2	-	TRBV19
CASRGIQETQYF	TGTGCCAGCAGGGGCATTCAAGAGACCCAGTACTTC	-	TRBJ2-5	-	TRBV28
CASSLSWNTEAFF	TGTGCCAGCAGCTTATCCTGGAACACTGAAGCTTTCTTT	-	TRBJ1-1	-	TRBV11-2
CASSYSWTYSYNEQFF	TGTGCCAGCAGTTACTCGTGGACATACTCCTACAATGAGCAGTTCTTC	-	TRBJ2-1	-	TRBV6-5
CASSLSQGGWYEQYF	TGCGCCAGCAGCTTGTCCCAGGGAGGCTGGTACGAGCAGTACTTC	-	TRBJ2-7	-	TRBV5-1
CASSYRGLGQPQHF	TGTGCCAGCAGCTACAGGGGGCTCGGTCAGCCCCAGCATTTT	-	TRBJ1-5	TRBD1	TRBV9
CASSVGDPSGTDAQYF	TGCGCCAGCAGCGTTGGTGACCCTAGCGGCACAGATGCGCAGTATTTT	-	TRBJ2-3	TRBD2	TRBV5-1
CASSYPEWGRDQPQHF	TGTGCCAGCAGTTATCCCGAGTGGGGGAGGGATCAGCCCCAGCATTTT	-	TRBJ1-5	-	TRBV28
CASSNGDEKLFF	TGCGCCAGCAGCAATGGTGATGAAAAACTGTTTTTT	-	TRBJ1-4	-	TRBV5-1
CASSASGGPEAFF	TGTGCCAGTAGTGCCTCAGGAGGGCCTGAAGCTTTCTTT	-	TRBJ1-1	-	TRBV19
CASSLEGYEQYF	TGTGCCAGCAGTTTAGAGGGCTACGAGCAGTACTTC	-	TRBJ2-7	-	TRBV6-6
CASSPAVQGNSDTQYF	TGTGCCAGCAGCCCTGCGGTCCAGGGGAACTCAGATACGCAGTATTTT	-	TRBJ2-3	-	TRBV7-9
CASSVETKTLAYEQYF	TGTGCCAGCAGCGTAGAGACCAAGACGCTTGCCTACGAGCAGTACTTC	-	TRBJ2-7	-	TRBV9
CASSPLVLRGRSDEKLFF	TGTGCCAGCAGTCCCCTAGTCCTCAGGGGAAGATCGGATGAAAAACTGTTTTTT	-	TRBJ1-4	-	TRBV28
CSVEVGQGAGRAFF	TGCAGCGTTGAAGTCGGCCAGGGGGCCGGTCGAGCTTTCTTT	-	TRBJ1-1	TRBD1	TRBV29-1